This note documents a single T cell receptor beta chain sequence. The antigen is unknown. The data are from a study of T cell responses to AZD1222 COVID-19 vaccine. The junction had 8 bases not matched to a gene; V was cut back by 6 bases and J by 3 bases. This CDR3 contains 15 residues. The germline CDR1 and CDR2 sequences are LNHDA and SQIVND (reference sequence). Profiling relied on immunoSEQ multiplex PCR, and the TCRdb table lists in-frame clones only, not all of them. Of approximately 52,000 clones listed, roughly 90% are singletons. General observations from the study: Baseline seropositives among AZD1222 recipients totaled only 5 to 7. Receipt of two AZD1222 doses was followed by a rise in Spike-specific TCR breadth and depth.

This receptor was taken from an adult who received the AZD1222 COVID-19 vaccine. J is TRBJ1-5 and V is TRBV19; 7 bases fit TRBD1. The source was peripheral blood, collected 28 days after the second AZD1222 dose. CDR3 nucleotide sequence: TGTGCCAGTAGGGGTGGAGGGGGCCCCAATCAGCCCCAGCATTTT. It encodes CASRGGGGPNQPQHF.